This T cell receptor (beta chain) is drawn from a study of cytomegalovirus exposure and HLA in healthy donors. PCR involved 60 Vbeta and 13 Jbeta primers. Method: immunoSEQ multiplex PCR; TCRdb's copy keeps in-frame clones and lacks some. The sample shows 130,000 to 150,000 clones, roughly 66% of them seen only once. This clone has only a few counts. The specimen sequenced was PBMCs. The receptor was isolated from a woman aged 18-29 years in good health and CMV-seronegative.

DNA for the CDR3: TGTGCCATCAGTGCCGGGGAAAAACTGTTTTTT. Translating it yields CAISAGEKLFF. The chain carries TRBV10-3 and TRBJ1-4, with D unclear. Germline CDR1 reads ENHRY; CDR2 reads SYGVKD. Trimming removed 4 bases from V and 8 bases from J, with 5 bases in between. The CDR3 runs 11 residues.